The clone carrying this TCR beta chain appeared once. This sample was taken from a study of shared clonotypes between healthy human individuals. The CDR3 spans 16 residues. Trimming left V 5 bases short and J 3 bases short, with 17 bases between. In germline, CDR1 is SEHNR, CDR2 FQNEAQ (reference sequence). Measured with immunoSEQ multiplex PCR; TCRdb has only the in-frame clones, and not every one. The sample yields 2 million to 2.5 million clones, approximately 93% seen once. Sequenced material: naive CD4+ T cells from PBMCs. Specified subset: CD45RA+ positively selected. The sequence came from a man younger than 35 in good health. Some clones in this sample may be carry-over from other donors' samples. The rearrangement links TRBV7-9 to TRBJ1-5; D may be TRBD1 (5 bases). The CDR3 loop reads CASSPESRDFNQPQHF. The CDR3, as DNA: TGTGCCAGCAGCCCTGAGTCCAGGGACTTCAATCAGCCCCAGCATTTT.